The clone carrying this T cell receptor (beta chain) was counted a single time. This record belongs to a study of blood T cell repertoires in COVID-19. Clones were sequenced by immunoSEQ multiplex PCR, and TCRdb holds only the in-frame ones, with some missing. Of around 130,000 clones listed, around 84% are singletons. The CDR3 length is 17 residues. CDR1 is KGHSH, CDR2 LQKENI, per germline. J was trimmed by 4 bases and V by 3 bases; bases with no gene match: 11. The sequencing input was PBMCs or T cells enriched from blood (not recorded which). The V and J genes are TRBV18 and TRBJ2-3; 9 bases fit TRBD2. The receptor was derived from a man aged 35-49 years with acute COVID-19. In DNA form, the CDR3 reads TGTGCCAGCTCACCTTCCCCGGGACTAGCAGAAGCAGATACGCAGTATTTT. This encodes CASSPSPGLAEADTQYF.